This record looks at one T cell receptor beta chain sequence and its context. What it binds is not known. The V gene's germline CDR1 is SNHLY and CDR2 FYNNEI. Trimming left V 7 bases short and J 8 bases short, with 8 bases between. The CDR3 consists of 10 residues. These data originate in a study of CD4+ T cells in melanoma. Study-level points and caveats: CD8+ T cell, macrophage and B cell function reportedly correlated with neoantigen-specific CD4+ T cells. Reportedly, melanoma neoantigen-specific CD4+ T cells showed varied differentiation states.

The data were produced by immunoSEQ multiplex PCR, yet TCRdb's version contains in-frame clones alone and is incomplete. The sample includes more than 12,000 clones, roughly 69% of them seen just once. The receptor was isolated from a human donor with melanoma. V usage is TRBV2 and J usage is TRBJ1-2; D gene uncertain. The sample taken for sequencing was cells from a culture (not recorded whether cultured in vitro). CDR3 DNA sequence: TGTGCCAGCACGGGAGGGGGCTACACCTTC. Its translation: CASTGGGYTF.